This record covers a single TCR beta chain. This clonotype was found a few times. Its recognized antigen is unknown. Within one base of it there is no much larger clone, and no base qualities were kept. The data are from a study of blood T cells in healthy people across ages (dated by TCRdb to between 2014 and 2017). Regarding the research as a whole: Template switching captured roughly one uniquely barcoded TCR beta cDNA molecule per two T cells in model experiments. Using deep sequencing normalized with unique cDNA molecular identifiers, the study measured how TCR beta repertoire diversity changes with age. Donors were grouped into four age groups: young (average approximately 15 years), middle-aged (roughly 37), aged (about 59) and long-lived (around 82). Donors of different ages were randomly distributed across sequencing lanes to avoid experimental bias. The study analyzed two additional independent replicas of 1 million unique cDNA reads from the same blood draw for two donors, one aged 18 to 30 and one aged 80 or older. The full study reports these points: As age increased, observed TCR beta diversity per million T cells dropped in a roughly linear way, and a significant reduction was already evident by age about 40. Donor CMV infection status was unknown, potentially confounding age-related changes in expanded clonotypes. Estimates of total diversity based on one million sequenced T cells were considered lower bounds and underestimates. There was a strong correlation between observed TCR beta diversity and the percentage of naive T cells measured by flow cytometry. Compared with the aged group, more naive CD4+ T cells, fewer expanded clones and increased TCR diversity were shown by the long-lived group, suggesting age selection. Because profiling used bulk unsorted PBMCs, naive and antigen-experienced compartments could not be compared conclusively.

The 35 to 40 donors, aged about 6 to 95 years, were systemically healthy Caucasian individuals from Russia. Each donor gave approximately 9.3 milliliters of peripheral blood, collected into EDTA-treated Vacutainer tubes. Ficoll-Paque density-gradient centrifugation was used to isolate PBMCs, with at least 6 million per sample. Trizol reagent was used to extract total RNA from PBMCs, with at least 5.5 micrograms per sample. Naive CD45RAhigh/CD27high T cell percentages were measured by flow cytometry on a PBMC aliquot from every donor. Based on the germline V gene, the CDR1 and CDR2 sequences are SNHLY and FYNNEI. V drops 4 bases and J drops 9 bases, leaving 13 bases in between. The CDR3 has 13 amino acids, counting the end cysteine and phenylalanine. Of the read, only the CDR3 DNA is kept; its 39 bases are in frame from base 1. Library creation used 5' RACE. Instrument used: Illumina HiSeq 2500. A second PCR of about 6 to 12 cycles was run with a J-beta primer mix and a sample-barcoded 5' primer. A template-switch 5' adaptor carrying 12 random nucleotides introduced a unique molecular identifier onto each TCR beta cDNA molecule. Each sample yielded at least 2.5 million CDR3-containing paired-end reads. All of the RNA was converted into first-strand cDNA using the Mint cDNA synthesis kit, with a TRBC-specific oligonucleotide serving as the primer. All cDNA was treated with uracil-DNA glycosylase and then went through a first 18-cycle PCR with the universal primers M1SS and BC2_uni_R. The published analysis was carried out like this. Normalization of each sample was performed by random selection of 1 million high-quality reads, each carrying a distinct molecular identifier. Instead of being binned into consensus sequences, reads that shared molecular identifiers were thrown out. CDR3 identification, clonotype clustering and error correction used MiTCR with a Q25 quality threshold and the strictest error-elimination algorithm. A nonparametric unseen species model using Euler transformation provided a lower-bound estimate of total TCR beta diversity. TCRdb took the public reads, trimmed them with fastp at Q25, ran MiXCR for clone calling and kept in-frame beta chains. Here each entry gathers all rows of one CDR3 protein and keeps the most common genes and DNA. V and J calls and clone size were set by TCRdb, not the authors. The sample table records 540,000 or so distinct CDR3 sequences; 47% of these occur just once. The ten biggest clones cover just under 25% of the sample.

This TCR was recovered from an older man in good health. Sequenced input: blood. The sequence joins TRBV2 to TRBJ2-1, with the D gene not clear enough to name. The sequence in DNA is TGTGCCAGCAGTGGTCAGTGGGCGAGTGAGCAGTTCTTC. Its coded protein is CASSGQWASEQFF.